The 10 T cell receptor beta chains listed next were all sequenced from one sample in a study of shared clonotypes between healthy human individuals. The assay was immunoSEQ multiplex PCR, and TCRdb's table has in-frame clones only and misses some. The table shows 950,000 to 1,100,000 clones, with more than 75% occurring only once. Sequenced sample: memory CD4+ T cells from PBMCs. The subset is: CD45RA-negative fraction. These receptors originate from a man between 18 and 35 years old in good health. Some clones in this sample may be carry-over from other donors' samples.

This CDR3 reads CASSIPGLNSEQYF. CDR3 sequence (DNA): TGTGCCAGTAGTATTCCGGGATTAAATTCAGAGCAGTACTTC. The chain recombines TRBV19 with TRBJ2-7, with a possible D match to TRBD2 (5 bases). The CDR3 extends over 14 amino acids. Trimming shortened V by 3 bases and J by 7 bases, and 16 bases separated the two germline ends. Germline V gene data show CDR1 as LNHDA and CDR2 as SQIVND (reference sequence).

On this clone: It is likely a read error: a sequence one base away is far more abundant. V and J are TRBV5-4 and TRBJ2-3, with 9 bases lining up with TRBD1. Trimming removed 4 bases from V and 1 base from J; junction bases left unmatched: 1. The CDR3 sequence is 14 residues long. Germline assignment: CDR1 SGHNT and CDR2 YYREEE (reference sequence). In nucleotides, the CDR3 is TGTGCCAGCAGCGGGACAGGGCGCACAGATACGCAGTATTTT. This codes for CASSGTGRTDTQYF.

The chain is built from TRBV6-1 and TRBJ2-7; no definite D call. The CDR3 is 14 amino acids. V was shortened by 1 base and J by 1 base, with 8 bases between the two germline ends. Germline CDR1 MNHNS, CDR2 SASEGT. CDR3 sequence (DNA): TGTGCCAGCAGTGAAGATGGATCGTCCTACGAGCAGTACTTC. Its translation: CASSEDGSSYEQYF.

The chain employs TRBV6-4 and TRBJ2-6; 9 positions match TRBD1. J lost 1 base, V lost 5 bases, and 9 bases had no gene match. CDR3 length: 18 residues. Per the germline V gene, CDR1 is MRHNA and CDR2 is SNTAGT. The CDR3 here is CASSPGQGQRSGANVLTF. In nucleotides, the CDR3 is TGTGCCAGCAGTCCGGGACAGGGCCAGAGGTCTGGGGCCAACGTCCTGACTTTC.

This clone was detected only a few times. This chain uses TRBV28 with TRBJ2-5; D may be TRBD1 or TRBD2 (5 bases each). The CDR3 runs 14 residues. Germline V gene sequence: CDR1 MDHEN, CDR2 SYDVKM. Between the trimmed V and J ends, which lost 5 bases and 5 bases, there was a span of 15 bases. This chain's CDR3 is CASSGPGGWETQYF. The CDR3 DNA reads TGTGCCAGCAGTGGTCCTGGGGGTTGGGAGACCCAGTACTTC.

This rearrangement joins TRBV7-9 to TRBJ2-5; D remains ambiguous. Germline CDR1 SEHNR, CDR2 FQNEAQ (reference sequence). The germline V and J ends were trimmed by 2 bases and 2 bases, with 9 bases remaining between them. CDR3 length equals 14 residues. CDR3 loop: CASSLNSGQETQYF. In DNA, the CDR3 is TGTGCCAGCAGCTTAAACTCTGGTCAAGAGACCCAGTACTTC.

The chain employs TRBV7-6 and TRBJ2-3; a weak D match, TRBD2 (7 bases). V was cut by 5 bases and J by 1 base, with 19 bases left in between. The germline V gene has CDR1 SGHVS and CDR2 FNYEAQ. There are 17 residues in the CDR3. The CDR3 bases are TGTGCCAGCAGCCTTCGGAGAGGGGGGGACGGCACAGATACGCAGTATTTT. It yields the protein CASSLRRGGDGTDTQYF.

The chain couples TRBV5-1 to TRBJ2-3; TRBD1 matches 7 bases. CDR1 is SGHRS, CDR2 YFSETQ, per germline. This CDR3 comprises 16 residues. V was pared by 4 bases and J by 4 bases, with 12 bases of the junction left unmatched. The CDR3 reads CASSEDSGGVADTQYF. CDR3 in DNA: TGCGCCAGCAGCGAAGACTCAGGGGGTGTAGCAGATACGCAGTATTTT.

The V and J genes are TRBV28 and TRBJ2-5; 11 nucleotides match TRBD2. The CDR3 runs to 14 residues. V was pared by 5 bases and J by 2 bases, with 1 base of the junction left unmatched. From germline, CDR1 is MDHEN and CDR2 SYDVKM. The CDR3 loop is CASSRLAGQETQYF. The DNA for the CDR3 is TGTGCCAGCAGTCGACTAGCGGGGCAAGAGACCCAGTACTTC.

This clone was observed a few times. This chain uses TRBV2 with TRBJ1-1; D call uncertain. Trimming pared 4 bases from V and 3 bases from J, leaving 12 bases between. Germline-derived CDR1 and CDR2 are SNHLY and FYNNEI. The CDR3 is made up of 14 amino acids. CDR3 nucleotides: TGTGCCAGCAGTGCGCCGGAGAGGGACACTGAAGCTTTCTTT. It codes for CASSAPERDTEAFF.